The clone carrying this T cell receptor (beta chain) appeared a few times. The target antigen is unknown. The same CDR3 is also encoded by other DNA sequences in this sample. Adult donors, all healthy and HIV-negative, had no recent acute infections or vaccinations. Nashville, Tennessee was home to all donors, who were Caucasian adults. In the original workflow: ImmunoSEQ junction-only sequences lacked quality scores, so their filtering differed. The assay was immunoSEQ multiplex PCR, and TCRdb's table has in-frame clones only and misses some. D and trimming come from the DNA, and the V and J calls and clone size come from that table. In the table there are some 980,000 clones, 70% to 85% of which are singletons. The data are from a study of shared clonotypes between healthy human individuals. Findings of the study overall: Non-shared clonotypes displayed generation probabilities falling below those of clonotypes present in all four donors.

Per germline, CDR1 SGDLS and CDR2 YYNGEE. V lost 0 bases to trimming and J lost 0 bases, with 7 bases between them. CDR3 length equals 15 residues. What was sequenced was memory CD4+ T cells sorted from blood. Subset indicated: CD45RA-negative fraction. The V call is TRBV9, the J call TRBJ2-1; a possible D gene is TRBD1 (5 bases). This TCR was recovered from a man aged 18 to 29 in good health. CDR3 sequence (DNA): TGTGCCAGCAGCGTAGAGGGGTTCTCCTACAATGAGCAGTTCTTC. As protein: CASSVEGFSYNEQFF.